Included here is one T cell receptor (beta chain) sequence, with context. The CDR3 runs 15 residues. Germline CDR1 and CDR2: SGHDT and YYEEEE. After removal of 4 bases from V and 3 bases from J, the junction contained 7 bases not matched to a gene. The sample originates from a study of blood T cell repertoires in COVID-19. About the research overall: Collection of acute and convalescent COVID-19 samples took place in the United States, Italy and Spain.

In the original processing: Estimates of nucleated cell counts were drawn from the amplification of reference gene primers. Clones were sequenced by immunoSEQ multiplex PCR, and TCRdb holds only the in-frame ones, with some missing. V and J calls and clone size are given by that table; D and trimming were obtained from the DNA. The sample lists about 210,000 clones, approximately 82% occurring once. The gene calls are TRBV5-6 and TRBJ2-3; the match to TRBD2 covers 8 bases. This TCR came from a woman between 35 and 50 years old with acute or convalescent COVID-19. Sequenced material: peripheral blood. For the CDR3, the DNA is TGTGCCAGCAGCCCGGTAGCGGGGAATACAGATACGCAGTATTTT. Its protein product is CASSPVAGNTDTQYF.